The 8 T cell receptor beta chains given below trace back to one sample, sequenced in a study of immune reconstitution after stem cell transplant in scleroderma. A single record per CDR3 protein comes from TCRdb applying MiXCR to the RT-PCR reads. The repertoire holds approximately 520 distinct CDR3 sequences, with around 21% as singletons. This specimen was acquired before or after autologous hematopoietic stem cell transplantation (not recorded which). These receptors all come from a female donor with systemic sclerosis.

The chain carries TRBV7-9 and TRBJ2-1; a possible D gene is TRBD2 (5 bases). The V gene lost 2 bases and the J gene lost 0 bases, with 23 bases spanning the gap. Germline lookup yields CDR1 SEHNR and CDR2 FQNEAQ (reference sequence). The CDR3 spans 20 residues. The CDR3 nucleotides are TGTGCCAGCAGCTTAAAGCCCGAGGGTAGCGCCAAGAGCTCCTACAATGAGCAGTTCTTC. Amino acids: CASSLKPEGSAKSSYNEQFF.

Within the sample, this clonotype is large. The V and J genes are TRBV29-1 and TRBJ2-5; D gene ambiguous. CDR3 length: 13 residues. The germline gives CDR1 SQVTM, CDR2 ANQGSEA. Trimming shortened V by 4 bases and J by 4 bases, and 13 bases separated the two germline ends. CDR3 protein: CSVVPGSPETQYF. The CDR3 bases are TGCAGCGTTGTGCCTGGGTCCCCAGAGACCCAGTACTTC.

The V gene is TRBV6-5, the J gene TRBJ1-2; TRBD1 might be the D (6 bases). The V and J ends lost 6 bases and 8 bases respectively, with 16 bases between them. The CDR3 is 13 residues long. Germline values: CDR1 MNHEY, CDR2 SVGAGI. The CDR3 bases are TGTGCCAGCAGAATACAGGGTTTTGGCGGCTACACCTTC. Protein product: CASRIQGFGGYTF.

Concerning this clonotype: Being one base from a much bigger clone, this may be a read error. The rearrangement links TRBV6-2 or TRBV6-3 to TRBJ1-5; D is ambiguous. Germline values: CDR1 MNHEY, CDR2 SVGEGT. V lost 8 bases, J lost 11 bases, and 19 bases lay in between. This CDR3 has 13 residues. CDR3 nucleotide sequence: TGTGCCAGCGTAAAGAGGGCCGGGCAGTCCCAGCATTTT. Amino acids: CASVKRAGQSQHF.

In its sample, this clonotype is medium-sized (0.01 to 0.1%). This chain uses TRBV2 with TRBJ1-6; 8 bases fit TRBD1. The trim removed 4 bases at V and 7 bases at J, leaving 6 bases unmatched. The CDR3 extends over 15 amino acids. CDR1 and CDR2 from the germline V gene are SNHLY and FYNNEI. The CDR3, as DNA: TGTGCCAGCAGTGTTTCAGACAGGGGAAATTCACCCCTCCACTTT. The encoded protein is CASSVSDRGNSPLHF.

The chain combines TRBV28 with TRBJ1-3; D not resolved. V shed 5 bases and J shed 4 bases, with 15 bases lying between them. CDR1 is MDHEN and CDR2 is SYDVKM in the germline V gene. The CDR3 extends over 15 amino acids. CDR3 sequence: CASSAVSRVGNTIYF. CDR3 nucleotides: TGTGCCAGCAGTGCAGTCAGTCGGGTGGGAAACACCATATATTTT.

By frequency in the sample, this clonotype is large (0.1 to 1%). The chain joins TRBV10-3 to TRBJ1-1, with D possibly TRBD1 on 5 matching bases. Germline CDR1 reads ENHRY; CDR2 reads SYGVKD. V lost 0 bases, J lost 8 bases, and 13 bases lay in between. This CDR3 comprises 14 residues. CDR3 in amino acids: CAISESGELGEAFF. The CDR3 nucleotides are TGTGCCATCAGTGAGTCGGGGGAGCTCGGAGAAGCTTTCTTT.

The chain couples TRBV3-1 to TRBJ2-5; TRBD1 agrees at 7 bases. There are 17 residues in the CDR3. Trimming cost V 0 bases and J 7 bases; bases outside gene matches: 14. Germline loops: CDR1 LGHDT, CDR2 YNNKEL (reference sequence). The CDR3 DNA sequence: TGTGCCAGCAGCCAAGATCTTACGAGGGGGCAGCAGGGGACCCAGTACTTC. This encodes CASSQDLTRGQQGTQYF.